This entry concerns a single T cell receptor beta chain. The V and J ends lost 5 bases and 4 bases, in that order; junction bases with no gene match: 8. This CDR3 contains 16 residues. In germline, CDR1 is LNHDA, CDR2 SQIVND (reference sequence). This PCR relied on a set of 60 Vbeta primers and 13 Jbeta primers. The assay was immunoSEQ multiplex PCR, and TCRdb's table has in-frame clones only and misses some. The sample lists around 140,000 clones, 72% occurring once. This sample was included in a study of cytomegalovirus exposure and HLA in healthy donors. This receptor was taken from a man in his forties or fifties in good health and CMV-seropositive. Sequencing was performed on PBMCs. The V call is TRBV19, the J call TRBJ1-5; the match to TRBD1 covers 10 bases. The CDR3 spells CASSANRQGANQPQHF. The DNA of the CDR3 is TGTGCCAGTAGTGCCAATCGACAGGGGGCAAATCAGCCCCAGCATTTT.